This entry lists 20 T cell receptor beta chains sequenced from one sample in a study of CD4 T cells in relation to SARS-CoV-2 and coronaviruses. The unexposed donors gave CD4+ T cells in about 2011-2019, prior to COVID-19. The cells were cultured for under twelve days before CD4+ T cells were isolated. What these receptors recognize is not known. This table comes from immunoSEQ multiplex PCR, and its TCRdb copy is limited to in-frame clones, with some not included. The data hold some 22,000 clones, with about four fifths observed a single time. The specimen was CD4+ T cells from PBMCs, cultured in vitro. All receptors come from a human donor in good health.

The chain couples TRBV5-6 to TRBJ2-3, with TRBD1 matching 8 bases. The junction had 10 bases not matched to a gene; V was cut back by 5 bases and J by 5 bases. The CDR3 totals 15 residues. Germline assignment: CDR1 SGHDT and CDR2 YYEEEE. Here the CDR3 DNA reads TGTGCCAGCAGATCCGGGACAGGAGTGAAAGATACGCAGTATTTT. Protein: CASRSGTGVKDTQYF.

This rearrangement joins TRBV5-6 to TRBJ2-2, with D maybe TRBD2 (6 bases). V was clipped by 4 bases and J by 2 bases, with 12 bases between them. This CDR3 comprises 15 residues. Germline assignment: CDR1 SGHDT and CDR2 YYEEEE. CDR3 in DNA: TGTGCCAGCAGCACGCCGGGACTCAACACCGGGGAGCTGTTTTTT. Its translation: CASSTPGLNTGELFF.

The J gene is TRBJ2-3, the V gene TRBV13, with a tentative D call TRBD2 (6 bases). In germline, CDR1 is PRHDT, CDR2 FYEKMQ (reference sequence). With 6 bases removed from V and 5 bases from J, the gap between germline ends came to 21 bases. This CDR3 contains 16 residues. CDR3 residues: CASRYTFGGFEDTQYF. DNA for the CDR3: TGTGCCAGCAGATACACGTTCGGGGGTTTCGAAGATACGCAGTATTTT.

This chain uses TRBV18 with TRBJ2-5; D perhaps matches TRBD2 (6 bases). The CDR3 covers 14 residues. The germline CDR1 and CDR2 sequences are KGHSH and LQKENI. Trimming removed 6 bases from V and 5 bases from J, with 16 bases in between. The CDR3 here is CASSFGGASETQYF. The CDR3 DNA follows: TGTGCCAGCTCTTTCGGAGGGGCGAGCGAGACCCAGTACTTC.

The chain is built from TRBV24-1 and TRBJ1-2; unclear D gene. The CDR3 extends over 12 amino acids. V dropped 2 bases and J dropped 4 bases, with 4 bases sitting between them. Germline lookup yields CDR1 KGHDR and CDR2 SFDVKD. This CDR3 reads CATSDSSYGYTF. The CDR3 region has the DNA TGTGCCACCAGTGATTCTAGCTATGGCTACACCTTC.

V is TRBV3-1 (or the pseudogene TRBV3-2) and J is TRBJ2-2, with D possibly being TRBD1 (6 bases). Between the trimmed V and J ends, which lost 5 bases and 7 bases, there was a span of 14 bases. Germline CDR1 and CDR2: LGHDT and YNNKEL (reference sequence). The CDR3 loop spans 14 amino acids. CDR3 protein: CASSFRQANGELFF. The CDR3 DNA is TGTGCCAGCAGCTTTCGACAGGCCAACGGGGAGCTGTTTTTT.

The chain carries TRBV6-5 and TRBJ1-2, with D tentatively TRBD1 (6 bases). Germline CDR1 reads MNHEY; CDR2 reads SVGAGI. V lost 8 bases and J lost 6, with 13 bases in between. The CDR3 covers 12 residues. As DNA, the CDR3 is TGTGCCAGCTGGGGCAGGGGAGATGGCTACACCTTC. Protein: CASWGRGDGYTF.

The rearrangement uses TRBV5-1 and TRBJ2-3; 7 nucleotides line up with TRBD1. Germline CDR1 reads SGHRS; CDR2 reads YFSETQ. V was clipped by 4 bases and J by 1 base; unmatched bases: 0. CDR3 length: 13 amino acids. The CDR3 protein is CASSQGGTDTQYF. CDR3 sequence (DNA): TGCGCCAGCAGCCAGGGGGGCACAGATACGCAGTATTTT.

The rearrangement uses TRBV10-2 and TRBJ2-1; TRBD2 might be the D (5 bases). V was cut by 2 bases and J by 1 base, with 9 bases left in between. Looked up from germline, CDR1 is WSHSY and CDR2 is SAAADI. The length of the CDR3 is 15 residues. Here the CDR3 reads CASSEMRVSYNEQFF. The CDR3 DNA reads TGCGCCAGCAGTGAGATGCGGGTTTCCTACAATGAGCAGTTCTTC.

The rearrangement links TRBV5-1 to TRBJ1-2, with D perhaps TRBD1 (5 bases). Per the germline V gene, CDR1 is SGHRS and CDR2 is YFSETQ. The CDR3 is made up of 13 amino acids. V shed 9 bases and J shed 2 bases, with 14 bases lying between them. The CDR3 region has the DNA TGCGCCACCGATCTTGGGGGGAACTATGGCTACACCTTC. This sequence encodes CATDLGGNYGYTF. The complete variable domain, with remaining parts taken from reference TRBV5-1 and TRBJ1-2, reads KAGVTQTPRYLIKTRGQQVTLSCSPISGHRSVSWYQQTPGQGLQFLFEYFSETQRNKGNFPGRFSGRQFSNSRSEMNVSTLELGDSALYLCATDLGGNYGYTFGSGTRLTVV.

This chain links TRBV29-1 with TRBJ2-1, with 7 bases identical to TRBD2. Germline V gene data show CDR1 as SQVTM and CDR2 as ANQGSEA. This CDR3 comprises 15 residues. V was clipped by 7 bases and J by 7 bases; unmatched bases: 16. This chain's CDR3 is CSGGGRDYFRNEQFF. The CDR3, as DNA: TGCAGCGGCGGCGGCCGGGACTATTTTAGGAATGAGCAGTTCTTC.

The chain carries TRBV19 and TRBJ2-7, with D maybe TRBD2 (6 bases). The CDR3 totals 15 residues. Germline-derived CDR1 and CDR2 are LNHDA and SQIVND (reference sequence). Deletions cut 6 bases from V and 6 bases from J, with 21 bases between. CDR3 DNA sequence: TGTGCCAGTAGCCCCGTCGCACGGGGGTTTGGCGAGCAGTACTTC. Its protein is CASSPVARGFGEQYF.

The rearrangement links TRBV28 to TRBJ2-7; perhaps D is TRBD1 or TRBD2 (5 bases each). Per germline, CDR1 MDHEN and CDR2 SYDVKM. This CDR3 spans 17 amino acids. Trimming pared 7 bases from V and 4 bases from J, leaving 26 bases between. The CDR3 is CASTPRRDAGLNYEQYF. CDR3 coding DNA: TGTGCCAGCACACCCCGCCGGGACGCAGGACTGAATTACGAGCAGTACTTC.

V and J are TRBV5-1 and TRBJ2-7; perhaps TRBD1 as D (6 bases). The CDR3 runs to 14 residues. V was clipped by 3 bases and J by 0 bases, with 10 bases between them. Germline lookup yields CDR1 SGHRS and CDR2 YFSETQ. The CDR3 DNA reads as TGCGCCAGCAGCTGGGACAATCTCTCCTACGAGCAGTACTTC. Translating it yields CASSWDNLSYEQYF.

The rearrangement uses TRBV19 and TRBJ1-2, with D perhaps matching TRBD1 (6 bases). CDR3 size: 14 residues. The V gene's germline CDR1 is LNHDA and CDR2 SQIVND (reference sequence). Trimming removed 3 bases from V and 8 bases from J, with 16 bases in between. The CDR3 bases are TGTGCCAGTAGTATTGGGGGGGCCTGGAGCGGCTACACCTTC. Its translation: CASSIGGAWSGYTF.

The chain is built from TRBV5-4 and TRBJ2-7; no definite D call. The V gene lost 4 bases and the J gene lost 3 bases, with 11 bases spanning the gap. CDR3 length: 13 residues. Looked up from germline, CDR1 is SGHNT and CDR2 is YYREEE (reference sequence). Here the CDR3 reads CASSKSSLYEQYF. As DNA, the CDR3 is TGTGCCAGCAGCAAAAGTAGCCTCTACGAGCAGTACTTC.

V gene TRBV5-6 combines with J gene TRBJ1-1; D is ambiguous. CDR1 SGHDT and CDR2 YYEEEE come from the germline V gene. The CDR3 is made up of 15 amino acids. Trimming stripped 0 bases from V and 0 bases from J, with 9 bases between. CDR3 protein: CASSLAVGLNTEAFF. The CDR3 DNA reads TGTGCCAGCAGCTTGGCGGTGGGATTGAACACTGAAGCTTTCTTT. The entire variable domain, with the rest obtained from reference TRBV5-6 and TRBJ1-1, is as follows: DAGVTQSPTHLIKTRGQQVTLRCSPKSGHDTVSWYQQALGQGPQFIFQYYEEEERQRGNFPDRFSGHQFPNYSSELNVNALLLGDSALYLCASSLAVGLNTEAFFGQGTRLTVV.

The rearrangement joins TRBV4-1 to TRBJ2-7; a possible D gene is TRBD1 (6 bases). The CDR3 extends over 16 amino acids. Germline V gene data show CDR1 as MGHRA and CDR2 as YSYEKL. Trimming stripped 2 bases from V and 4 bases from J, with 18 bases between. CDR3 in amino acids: CASSQTTQGKKYEQYF. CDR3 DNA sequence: TGCGCCAGCAGCCAAACTACACAGGGTAAAAAATACGAGCAGTACTTC.

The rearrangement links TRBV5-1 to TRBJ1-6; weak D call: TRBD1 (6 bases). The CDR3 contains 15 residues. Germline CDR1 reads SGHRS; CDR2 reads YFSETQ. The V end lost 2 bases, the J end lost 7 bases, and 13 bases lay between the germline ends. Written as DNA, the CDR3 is TGCGCCAGCAGCTTTGAAGGGGGTTTGAATTCACCCCTCCACTTT. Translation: CASSFEGGLNSPLHF.

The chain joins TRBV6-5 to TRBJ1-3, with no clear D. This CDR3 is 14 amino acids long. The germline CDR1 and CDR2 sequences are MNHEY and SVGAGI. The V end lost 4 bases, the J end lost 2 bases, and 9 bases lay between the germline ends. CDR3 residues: CASSLQRAGNTIYF. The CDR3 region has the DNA TGTGCCAGCAGTTTACAGCGCGCTGGAAACACCATATATTTT.